The clone carrying this TCR beta chain was counted a single time. These data are taken from a study of Graves' ophthalmopathy and Graves' hyperthyroidism. In germline, CDR1 is MDHEN, CDR2 SYDVKM. With V trimmed by 5 bases and J by 3 bases, 8 bases remained unmatched. The CDR3 is made up of 16 amino acids. The TCR beta CDR3 regions underwent amplification from RNA transcripts. Following a first-round RT-PCR that used HTBI primers, a second-round multiplex PCR was carried out. TCRdb re-called the multiplex PCR reads with MiXCR, one entry per CDR3 protein. The sample consists of about 400,000 distinct CDR3 sequences, about 18% of them appearing once.

The rearrangement links TRBV28 to TRBJ1-1; 11 bases align to TRBD1. This TCR was recovered from a woman under 30 with Graves' ophthalmopathy. The sample was peripheral blood. This CDR3 is CASSRGQGALYTEAFF. The CDR3 nucleotides are TGTGCCAGCAGTAGAGGACAGGGGGCTTTGTACACTGAAGCTTTCTTT.